These 18 T cell receptor beta chains were all obtained from the same sample, sequenced in a study of tissue T cells after allogeneic stem cell transplantation. Time point indicated: mouse harvest day 14 after allogeneic transplant. Mouse grafts combined 10^7 T-cell-depleted bone marrow cells with 10^6 splenic CD5+ T cells. Repertoires were generated with immunoSEQ multiplex PCR, while TCRdb's copy carries only in-frame clones and drops some. The data show approximately 4,000 clones, approximately 45% seen once. Sequenced sample: gut tissue. These receptors all stem from a female BALB/c mouse given C57BL/6 T cells with graft-versus-host disease after an allogeneic hematopoietic cell transplant.

In regard to this clone: Mouse names are used for the genes. The read ends 1 residue before the CDR3 terminus; that terminus is restored from the germline J gene. V and J are TRBV26 and TRBJ2-7; tentatively, D is TRBD1 or TRBD2 (5 bases each). The CDR3 sequence is 14 residues long. V gave up 6 bases and J gave up 0 bases, with 12 bases separating them. Germline CDR1 is KGHPV and CDR2 is FQNQEV (reference sequence). This chain's CDR3 is CASRSGRSSYEQYF. The sequenced part of the CDR3 DNA is TGTGCCAGCAGGTCGGGACGTAGCTCCTATGAACAGTAC. The full variable domain, in which reference TRBV26 and TRBJ2-7 provide the parts outside the CDR3, is NSKVIQTPRYLVKGQGQKAKMRCIPEKGHPVVFWYQQNKNNEFKFLINFQNQEVLQQIDMTEKRFSAECPSNSPCSLEIQSSEAGDSALYLCASRSGRSSYEQYFGPGTRLTVL.

Concerning this clone: Genes and germline come from the mouse. The read ends 1 residue before the CDR3 terminus; that terminus is restored from the germline J gene. This sequence joins TRBV13-2 and TRBJ1-1; TRBD1 matches at 8 bases. This CDR3 region has 13 residues. The ends lost 0 bases at V and 7 bases at J; junction bases unmatched: 2. Germline CDR1 NNHNN, CDR2 SYGAGS (reference sequence). CDR3 DNA, as far as it was read: TGTGCCAGCGGTGATGCACAGGGGGGAGAAGTCTTC. Protein: CASGDAQGGEVF. Given in full, the CDR3 is CASGDAQGGEVFF.

This clone was observed a few times. Mouse names are used for the genes. The read gets to within 1 residue of the CDR3 end, and the germline J gene fills in the rest. This rearrangement joins TRBV5 to TRBJ2-7; 10 bases are shared with TRBD2. Germline V gene data show CDR1 as LGHNA and CDR2 as YNLKQL (reference sequence). The CDR3 covers 15 residues. V was pared by 4 bases and J by 3 bases, with 6 bases of the junction left unmatched. CDR3 bases read: TGTGCCAGCAGCCCCCCGGGACTGGGGCTCTATGAACAGTAC. The encoded protein is CASSPPGLGLYEQY. The full CDR3 reads CASSPPGLGLYEQYF.

Regarding this clone: Germline and genes: mouse. The read ends 1 residue before the CDR3 terminus; that terminus is restored from the germline J gene. The genes are TRBV2 and TRBJ2-1; 10 positions match TRBD1. Germline V gene sequence: CDR1 LGHNA, CDR2 YSYQKL. With 3 bases clipped from V and 4 bases from J, the junction kept 6 bases outside the gene matches. The CDR3 is 16 residues long. CDR3 DNA (partial): TGTGCCAGCAGCCAGCCCGGGACAGGGGATTATGCTGAGCAGTTC. Its protein is CASSQPGTGDYAEQF. In full, the CDR3 reads CASSQPGTGDYAEQFF.

The sample holds a few counts of this clone. Mouse germline and gene names are used. The sequence runs out 1 residue before the end of the CDR3; the remainder is reconstructed from the germline J gene. The chain combines TRBV26 with TRBJ1-1, with TRBD1 matching 9 bases. This CDR3 contains 13 residues. Germline CDR1 reads KGHPV; CDR2 reads FQNQEV (reference sequence). The V gene end was trimmed by 4 bases and the J gene end by 3 bases; junction bases not matched to a gene: 0. The CDR3 loop reads CASSHRGHTEVFF. Incomplete CDR3 DNA: TGTGCCAGCAGTCACAGGGGGCACACAGAAGTCTTC.

A note on this clone: The gene symbols are mouse symbols. The part of the CDR3 DNA that was read is TGTGCCAGCAGTCTTAACTGGGGAGACACCGGGCAGCTCTAC. Protein sequence: CASSLNWGDTGQLY. The whole CDR3 region reads CASSLNWGDTGQLYF. This chain links TRBV26 with TRBJ2-2, with TRBD2 identical over 7 bases. The read falls 1 residue short of the CDR3 end, and the missing part is taken from the germline J gene. The CDR3 has 15 amino acids. The J segment lost 3 bases and the V segment lost 3 bases, leaving 4 bases of the junction unmatched. The germline CDR1 and CDR2 sequences are KGHPV and FQNQEV (reference sequence).

About this clone itself: Gene names are mouse gene names. The CDR3 end falls 1 residue outside the read, so it is completed with the germline J gene. The gene calls are TRBV15 and TRBJ1-6, with D tentatively TRBD1 (6 bases). TRBJ1-6 is an ORF, and what it does is uncertain. V lost 4 bases and J lost 7, with 8 bases in between. The germline gives CDR1 SGHND, CDR2 FRSKSL. This CDR3 has 13 amino acids. The DNA read from the CDR3 is TGTGCCAGCAGTTACAGGGACAATTCGCCCCTCTAC. It codes for CASSYRDNSPLY. The whole CDR3 region reads CASSYRDNSPLYF.

This clone is categorized as medium-sized. Gene names and germline match the mouse. The read stops 1 residue short of the end of the CDR3; the missing end is completed from the germline J gene. This rearrangement joins TRBV14 to TRBJ2-2; 8 bases agree with TRBD2. The trim removed 0 bases at V and 6 bases at J, leaving 1 base unmatched. The CDR3 extends over 14 amino acids. Looked up from germline, CDR1 is SGHDT and CDR2 is FRDEAV. The DNA read from the CDR3 is TGTGCCAGCAGTTTCTCTGGGGGGCCCGGGCAGCTCTAC. Translating gives CASSFSGGPGQLY. In full, the CDR3 is CASSFSGGPGQLYF.

A few counts support this clone. Gene names and germline refer to mouse. The CDR3 end lies 1 residue beyond the end of the read and is filled in from the germline J gene. The rearrangement links TRBV13-1 to TRBJ1-2; TRBD1 matches at 10 bases. The CDR3 consists of 14 residues. CDR1 is NSHNY, CDR2 SYGAGN, per germline. With 3 bases clipped from V and 4 bases from J, the junction kept 3 bases outside the gene matches. The covered CDR3 bases are TGTGCCAGCAGTGGAGGACAGGGGGTCTCCGACTACACC. Translation: CASSGGQGVSDYT. The whole CDR3 protein is CASSGGQGVSDYTF.

For this clone: Germline and genes here are mouse. The read terminates 1 residue ahead of where the CDR3 ends, so the germline J gene completes it. The rearrangement joins TRBV31 to TRBJ1-1; D ambiguous. Trimming shortened V by 1 base and J by 0 bases, and 6 bases separated the two germline ends. The CDR3 is made up of 13 amino acids. Germline V gene lookup returns CDR1 GKSSPN and CDR2 SITVG. The CDR3 sequence is CAWSPQTNTEVFF. The part of the CDR3 DNA that was read is TGTGCCTGGAGTCCGCAGACAAACACAGAAGTCTTC.

Concerning this clone itself: Genes here carry mouse names. From the germline J gene comes the end of the CDR3, since the read stops 1 residue before it. Other DNA variants within this sample encode the same CDR3. The chain joins TRBV26 to TRBJ1-1, with 7 bases lining up with TRBD1. V dropped 2 bases and J dropped 0; count of bases not matched to a gene: 0. The CDR3 has 14 amino acids. Germline values: CDR1 KGHPV, CDR2 FQNQEV (reference sequence). Partial CDR3 DNA: TGTGCCAGCAGTCTGGGGACAGCAAACACAGAAGTCTTC. This sequence encodes CASSLGTANTEVF. The whole CDR3 protein reads CASSLGTANTEVFF. Based on the CDR3 plus reference TRBV26 and TRBJ1-1, the full variable domain is NSKVIQTPRYLVKGQGQKAKMRCIPEKGHPVVFWYQQNKNNEFKFLINFQNQEVLQQIDMTEKRFSAECPSNSPCSLEIQSSEAGDSALYLCASSLGTANTEVFFGKGTRLTVV.

This clone came up once. Gene names are mouse gene names. The DNA read from the CDR3 is TGTGCCAGCAGTCTGACAATTAACCAAGACACCCAGTAC. This encodes CASSLTINQDTQY. The CDR3, in full, reads CASSLTINQDTQYF. The V and J genes are TRBV26 and TRBJ2-5; D remains ambiguous. The read finishes 1 residue shy of the CDR3 end, and the germline J gene is used to complete it. Trimming removed 2 bases at V and 0 bases at J, with 6 bases between. The CDR3 consists of 14 residues. Germline values: CDR1 KGHPV, CDR2 FQNQEV (reference sequence).

A note on this clone: Gene and germline names: mouse. The sequence runs out 1 residue before the end of the CDR3; the remainder is reconstructed from the germline J gene. This chain links TRBV24 with TRBJ2-5; TRBD2 matches at 10 bases. After removal of 4 bases from V and 6 bases from J, the junction contained 1 base not matched to a gene. The CDR3 runs to 13 residues. Germline V gene data show CDR1 as KGHTA and CDR2 as FRNEEI. CDR3 DNA (partial): TGTGCCAGCAGTCCGGACTGGGGGGACACCCAGTAC. Its translation is CASSPDWGDTQY. The entire CDR3 protein reads CASSPDWGDTQYF.

As regards this clone: Mouse gene names and germline throughout. The read terminates 1 residue before the CDR3 end, so the remaining end is supplied by the germline J gene. The rearrangement links TRBV4 to TRBJ1-4, with 9 nucleotides matching TRBD1. The CDR3 has 14 amino acids. CDR1 is LGHDT and CDR2 is YNNKQL in the germline V gene (reference sequence). V dropped 4 bases and J dropped 7; count of bases not matched to a gene: 4. The CDR3 sequence is CASSSGQGGERLFF. The covered CDR3 bases are TGTGCCAGCAGCTCGGGACAGGGCGGCGAAAGATTATTT.

This clone was seen more than once but under ten times. Mouse names are used for the genes. The observed sequence ends 1 residue before the CDR3 terminus, with the missing tail filled in from the germline J gene. The V and J genes are TRBV1 and TRBJ2-2, with 9 nucleotides matching TRBD1. This CDR3 spans 15 amino acids. Per the germline V gene, CDR1 is NSQYPW and CDR2 is LRSPGD (reference sequence). After removal of 3 bases from V and 4 bases from J, the junction contained 3 bases not matched to a gene. The DNA read from the CDR3 is TGCACCTGCAGTGCCCGGGACAGGGTCACCGGGCAGCTCTAC. Encoded protein: CTCSARDRVTGQLY. The entire CDR3 sequence reads CTCSARDRVTGQLYF.

As concerns this clone: The genes and germline here are from mouse. The CDR3 is cut off 1 residue early in the read; its end comes from the germline J gene. The chain couples TRBV13-1 to TRBJ2-3; 7 bases are shared with TRBD2. The V gene's germline CDR1 is NSHNY and CDR2 SYGAGN. The J segment lost 0 bases and the V segment lost 5 bases, leaving 3 bases of the junction unmatched. The CDR3 extends over 14 amino acids. The sequenced CDR3 bases are TGTGCCAGCAGACTGGGGACTAGTGCAGAAACGCTGTAT. Translating it yields CASRLGTSAETLY. The whole CDR3 is CASRLGTSAETLYF.

Comments on this clone: The gene names given are mouse names. The read finishes 1 residue shy of the CDR3 end, and the germline J gene is used to complete it. The V and J genes are TRBV4 and TRBJ1-4; TRBD1 is a possible D gene (5 bases). The CDR3 runs 12 residues. V shed 6 bases and J shed 5 bases, with 7 bases lying between them. Germline V lookup: CDR1 LGHDT, CDR2 YNNKQL (reference sequence). The covered CDR3 bases are TGTGCCAGCAGGGACAAAAACGAAAGATTATTT. Translated, it gives CASRDKNERLF. The CDR3 reads in full as CASRDKNERLFF.

This clone was counted a single time. Genes here carry mouse names. The read terminates 1 residue ahead of where the CDR3 ends, so the germline J gene completes it. The chain links TRBV13-1 to TRBJ2-7; the D is unclear. V was pared by 0 bases and J by 3 bases, with 4 bases between. This CDR3 has 12 residues. The germline gives CDR1 NSHNY, CDR2 SYGAGN. CDR3 bases read: TGTGCCAGCAGTGATGTCAGCTATGAACAGTAC. This codes for CASSDVSYEQY. The full CDR3 reads CASSDVSYEQYF.